A single sample is the source of the 25 T cell receptor beta chains below, sequenced in a study of CXCR3-negative and CXCR3-positive naive CD8 T cells. Which antigens these TCRs recognize remains unknown. The study's findings and limits: CXCR3-positive naive cells carried more hydrophobic TRB CDR3s than CXCR3-negative ones.

UMI-labeled TRB cDNA libraries were prepared by 5' RACE. Using the 5' RACE reads, TCRdb records one entry per CDR3 protein without DNA. Recorded for this sample: 65,000 to 75,000 distinct CDR3 sequences. Specimen: naive CXCR3+ CD8+ T cells from blood. Described subset: CD45RO-CCR7+CD27+CD95- naive CD8+ T cells expressing CXCR3 (TNR3+). The receptor source for this set is a human donor in good health. Some clones in this sample may be carry-over from other donors' samples.

The J gene is TRBJ2-3, the V gene TRBV7-2. Germline V lookup: CDR1 SGHTA, CDR2 FQGNSA. The CDR3 length is 15 residues. The CDR3 loop is CASSLVLLSSDTQYF.

The rearrangement joins TRBV9 to TRBJ2-7; lacking DNA, the TRBD2 call made by TCRdb goes unchecked. CDR3 length: 15 residues. Germline-derived CDR1 and CDR2 are SGDLS and YYNGEE. CDR3 in amino acids: CASSPGLAGTYEQYF.

The J gene is TRBJ2-1, the V gene TRBV2; checking the TCRdb D call of TRBD1 is not possible without DNA. CDR1 SNHLY and CDR2 FYNNEI come from the germline V gene. The CDR3 runs to 12 residues. The CDR3 here is CAIGTWYNEQFF.

V usage is TRBV18 and J usage is TRBJ1-1. Looked up from germline, CDR1 is KGHSH and CDR2 is LQKENI. The CDR3 runs to 15 residues. This CDR3 is CASSPNPEMNTEAFF.

The genes are TRBV7-2 and TRBJ1-2. CDR3 length: 18 residues. Per the germline V gene, CDR1 is SGHTA and CDR2 is FQGNSA. The CDR3 loop reads CASSFVSRGRKSNYGYTF.

The V and J genes are TRBV29-1 and TRBJ2-1. This CDR3 is built from 14 residues. Germline V gives CDR1 SQVTM, CDR2 ANQGSEA. The CDR3 is CSLTPRGSYNEQFF.

This rearrangement joins TRBV6-2 or TRBV6-3 to TRBJ2-7; TCRdb picks TRBD2, but there is no DNA to check that call. The length of the CDR3 is 18 residues. Germline V gives CDR1 MNHEY, CDR2 SVGEGT. CDR3 sequence: CASSYPLQRGDSSYEQYF.

This chain connects TRBV12-5 to TRBJ2-2; checking the TCRdb D call of TRBD1 is not possible without DNA. CDR1 LGHNT and CDR2 FRNRAP come from the germline V gene. There are 15 residues in the CDR3. This chain's CDR3 is CASGLVAAGAGELFF. Using reference TRBV12-5 and TRBJ2-2 for the parts outside the CDR3, the full variable domain is DARVTQTPRHKVTEMGQEVTMRCQPILGHNTVFWYRQTMMQGLELLAYFRNRAPLDDSGMPKDRFSAEMPDATLATLKIQPSEPRDSAVYFCASGLVAAGAGELFFGEGSRLTVL.

The V gene is TRBV29-1, the J gene TRBJ2-5; TCRdb lists TRBD1, though no DNA is available to test this call. Germline V CDR1 and CDR2: SQVTM, ANQGSEA. The CDR3 runs 13 residues. The CDR3 region is CSVELGGEETQYF.

CDR3 in amino acids: CASSLASLAGNTGELFF. V and J are TRBV7-9 and TRBJ2-2; TCRdb designates TRBD2, a call that cannot be tested without DNA. The V gene's germline CDR1 is SEHNR and CDR2 FQNEAQ (reference sequence). The CDR3 runs 17 residues.

The chain links TRBV14 to TRBJ1-4; without DNA, the TCRdb call of TRBD1 cannot be checked. Looked up from germline, CDR1 is SGHDN and CDR2 is FVKESK. This CDR3 has 17 residues. CDR3 sequence: CASSQELGEDPSEKLFF.

The chain has TRBV20-1 and TRBJ2-5; TCRdb indicates TRBD2, and absent DNA this call remains unverified. Germline assignment: CDR1 DFQATT and CDR2 SNEGSKA (reference sequence). The CDR3 covers 15 residues. The CDR3 loop reads CSVFFSGGLGETQYF.

V and J are TRBV9 and TRBJ2-3; TCRdb's D call of TRBD2 is untestable without DNA. This CDR3 is 15 amino acids long. Germline V CDR1 and CDR2: SGDLS, YYNGEE. CDR3 protein: CASNKDLSSTDTQYF.

The chain combines TRBV29-1 with TRBJ2-2; TCRdb selects TRBD1, and the lack of DNA leaves this call unchecked. Per the germline V gene, CDR1 is SQVTM and CDR2 is ANQGSEA. The CDR3 covers 16 residues. CDR3 loop: CSVDHPGQGHAGELFF.

The chain carries TRBV7-2 and TRBJ2-7. There are 14 residues in the CDR3. The germline V gene has CDR1 SGHTA and CDR2 FQGNSA. This CDR3 reads CASSLALSSSEQYF.

The chain recombines TRBV27 with TRBJ1-4; TCRdb outputs TRBD1, but without DNA this stays unchecked. Germline V CDR1 and CDR2: MNHEY, SMNVEV (reference sequence). CDR3 size: 14 residues. The CDR3 reads CASSLHPFNEKLFF.

The gene calls are TRBV29-1 and TRBJ1-4. Per germline, CDR1 SQVTM and CDR2 ANQGSEA. The CDR3 has 14 residues. Here the CDR3 reads CSVEDTATNEKLFF.

The chain employs TRBV7-6 and TRBJ2-5; absent DNA, TCRdb's TRBD2 call cannot be checked. The CDR3 totals 15 residues. Germline V gives CDR1 SGHVS, CDR2 FNYEAQ. CDR3 sequence reads: CASSQSLAGWETQYF.

The chain carries TRBV19 and TRBJ2-2. The length of the CDR3 is 15 residues. CDR1 is LNHDA, CDR2 SQIVND, per germline (reference sequence). CDR3 sequence reads: CASSIALTNTGELFF. The full variable domain, rest sourced from reference TRBV19 and TRBJ2-2, is DGGITQSPKYLFRKEGQNVTLSCEQNLNHDAMYWYRQDPGQGLRLIYYSQIVNDFQKGDIAEGYSVSREKKESFPLTVTSAQKNPTAFYLCASSIALTNTGELFFGEGSRLTVL.

J is TRBJ2-7 and V is TRBV27; there is no DNA to check the TCRdb D call of TRBD2. The CDR3 contains 13 residues. The germline gives CDR1 MNHEY, CDR2 SMNVEV (reference sequence). The CDR3 sequence: CASSLSVLYEQYF.

The chain carries TRBV29-1 and TRBJ1-3; TCRdb proposes TRBD1, but this gene call is untestable without DNA. The CDR3 has 16 residues. The germline gives CDR1 SQVTM, CDR2 ANQGSEA. This CDR3 is CSVDTRDRGLGNTIYF.

V gene TRBV7-3 combines with J gene TRBJ2-5; TCRdb outputs TRBD2, but without DNA this stays unchecked. CDR1 and CDR2 (germline): SGHTA, FQGTGA. The CDR3 loop spans 15 amino acids. CDR3 protein: CASSQTGLAGETQYF.

The rearrangement links TRBV14 to TRBJ2-1. The CDR3 runs 17 residues. The germline V gene encodes CDR1 SGHDN and CDR2 FVKESK. The chain's CDR3 is CASSQDLGLASYNEQFF.

The chain is built from TRBV11-2 and TRBJ2-7. This CDR3 is built from 13 residues. Germline V gene data show CDR1 as SGHAT and CDR2 as FQNNGV. The CDR3: CASSLGPNYEQYF.

V gene TRBV6-5 combines with J gene TRBJ2-3; without DNA, the TCRdb call of TRBD1 cannot be checked. CDR3 length: 11 amino acids. Germline CDR1 and CDR2: MNHEY and SVGAGI. The CDR3 sequence: CASSQGDTQYF.